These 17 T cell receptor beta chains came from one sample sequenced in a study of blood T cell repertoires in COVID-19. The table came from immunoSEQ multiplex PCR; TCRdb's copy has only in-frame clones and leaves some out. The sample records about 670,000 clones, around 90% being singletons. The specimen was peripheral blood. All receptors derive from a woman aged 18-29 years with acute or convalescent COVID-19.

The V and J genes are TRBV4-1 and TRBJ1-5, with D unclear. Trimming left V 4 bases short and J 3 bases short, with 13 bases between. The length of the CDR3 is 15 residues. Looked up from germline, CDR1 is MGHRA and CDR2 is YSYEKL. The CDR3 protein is CASSLNFFSNQPQHF. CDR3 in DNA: TGCGCCAGCAGCCTTAACTTTTTTTCCAATCAGCCCCAGCATTTT.

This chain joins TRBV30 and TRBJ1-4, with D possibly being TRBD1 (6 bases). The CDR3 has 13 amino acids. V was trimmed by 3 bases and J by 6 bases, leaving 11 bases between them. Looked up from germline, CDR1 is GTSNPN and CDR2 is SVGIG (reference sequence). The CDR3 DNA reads TGTGCCTGGAGGGGACATATCGATGAAAAACTGTTTTTT. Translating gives CAWRGHIDEKLFF.

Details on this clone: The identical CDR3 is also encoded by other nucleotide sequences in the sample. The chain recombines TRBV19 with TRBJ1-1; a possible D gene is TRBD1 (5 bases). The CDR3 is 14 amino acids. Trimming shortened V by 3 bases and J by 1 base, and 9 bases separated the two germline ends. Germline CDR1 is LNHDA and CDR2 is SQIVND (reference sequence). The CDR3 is CASSMGQGNTEAFF. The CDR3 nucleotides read TGTGCCAGTAGTATGGGGCAAGGGAACACTGAAGCTTTCTTT.

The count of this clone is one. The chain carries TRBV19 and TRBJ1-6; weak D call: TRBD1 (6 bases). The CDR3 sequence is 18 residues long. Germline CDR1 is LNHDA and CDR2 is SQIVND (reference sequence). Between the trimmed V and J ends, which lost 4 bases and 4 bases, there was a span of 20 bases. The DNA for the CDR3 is TGTGCCAGTAGTAAGGGGGTGGTCACAGGGTCGTATAATTCACCCCTCCACTTT. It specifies CASSKGVVTGSYNSPLHF.

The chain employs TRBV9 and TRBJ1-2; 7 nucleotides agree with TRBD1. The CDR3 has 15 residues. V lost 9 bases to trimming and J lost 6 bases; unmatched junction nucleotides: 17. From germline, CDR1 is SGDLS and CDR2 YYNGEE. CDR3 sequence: CAIPGQPGVYDGYTF. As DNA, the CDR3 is TGTGCCATCCCGGGACAGCCTGGGGTCTATGATGGCTACACCTTC.

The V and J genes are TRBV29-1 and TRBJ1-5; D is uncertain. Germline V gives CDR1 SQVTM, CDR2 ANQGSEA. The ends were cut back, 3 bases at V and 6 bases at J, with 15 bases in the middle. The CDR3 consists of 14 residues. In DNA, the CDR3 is TGCAGCGTTGATTCTGGGATTGGAGGTCAGCCCCAGCATTTT. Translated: CSVDSGIGGQPQHF. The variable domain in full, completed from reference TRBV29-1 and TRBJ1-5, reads SAVISQKPSRDICQRGTSLTIQCQVDSQVTMMFWYRQQPGQSLTLIATANQGSEATYESGFVIDKFPISRPNLTFSTLTVSNMSPEDSSIYLCSVDSGIGGQPQHFGDGTRLSIL.

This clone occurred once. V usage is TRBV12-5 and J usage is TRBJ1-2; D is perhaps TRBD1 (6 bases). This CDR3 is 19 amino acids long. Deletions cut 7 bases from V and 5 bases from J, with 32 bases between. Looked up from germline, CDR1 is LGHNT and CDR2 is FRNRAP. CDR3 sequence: CASAQIPAKRQVERYGYTF. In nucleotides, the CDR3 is TGTGCTAGTGCCCAAATTCCCGCGAAAAGACAGGTGGAGAGGTATGGCTACACCTTC.

This CDR3 is CASSADDRFKNIQYF. The CDR3 DNA sequence: TGTGCCAGCAGCGCCGACGACAGATTTAAAAACATTCAGTACTTC. The genes are TRBV9 and TRBJ2-4, with D perhaps TRBD1 (5 bases). Deletions cut 3 bases from V and 4 bases from J, with 14 bases between. This CDR3 is 15 amino acids long. Germline lookup yields CDR1 SGDLS and CDR2 YYNGEE.

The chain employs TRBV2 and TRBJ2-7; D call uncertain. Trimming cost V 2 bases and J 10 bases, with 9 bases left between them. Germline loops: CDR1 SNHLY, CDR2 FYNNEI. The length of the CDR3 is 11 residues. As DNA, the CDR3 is TGTGCCAGCAGTGAAAAGAGTACCCAGTACTTC. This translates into CASSEKSTQYF. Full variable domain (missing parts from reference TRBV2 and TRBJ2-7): EPEVTQTPSHQVTQMGQEVILRCVPISNHLYFYWYRQILGQKVEFLVSFYNNEISEKSEIFDDQFSVERPDGSNFTLKIRSTKLEDSAMYFCASSEKSTQYFGPGTRLTVT.

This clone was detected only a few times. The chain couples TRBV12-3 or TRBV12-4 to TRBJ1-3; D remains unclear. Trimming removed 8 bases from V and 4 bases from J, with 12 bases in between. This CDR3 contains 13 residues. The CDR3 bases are TGTGCCAGCCCAGGAATTTCCGGAAACACCATATATTTT. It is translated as CASPGISGNTIYF.

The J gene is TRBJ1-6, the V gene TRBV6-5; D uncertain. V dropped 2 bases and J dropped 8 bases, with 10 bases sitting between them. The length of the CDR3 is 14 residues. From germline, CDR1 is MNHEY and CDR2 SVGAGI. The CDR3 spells CASSYRTHDSPLHF. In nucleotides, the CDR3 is TGTGCCAGCAGTTACCGTACTCATGATTCACCCCTCCACTTT.

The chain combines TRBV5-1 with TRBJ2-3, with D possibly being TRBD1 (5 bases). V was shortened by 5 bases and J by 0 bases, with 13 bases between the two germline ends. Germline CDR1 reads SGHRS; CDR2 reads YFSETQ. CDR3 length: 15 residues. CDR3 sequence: CASRTGSSSTDTQYF. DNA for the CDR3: TGCGCCAGCAGAACAGGATCCTCTAGCACAGATACGCAGTATTTT.

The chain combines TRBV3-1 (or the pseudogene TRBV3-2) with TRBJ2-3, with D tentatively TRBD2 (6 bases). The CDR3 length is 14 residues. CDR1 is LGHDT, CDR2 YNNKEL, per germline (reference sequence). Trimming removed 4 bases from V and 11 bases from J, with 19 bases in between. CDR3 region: CASSLGTPRGGQYF. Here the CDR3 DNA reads TGTGCCAGCAGCCTCGGGACTCCCCGGGGAGGGCAGTATTTT.

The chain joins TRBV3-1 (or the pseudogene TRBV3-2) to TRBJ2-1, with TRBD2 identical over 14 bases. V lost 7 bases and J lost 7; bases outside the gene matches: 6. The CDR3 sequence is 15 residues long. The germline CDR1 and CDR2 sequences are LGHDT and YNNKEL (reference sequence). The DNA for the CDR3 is TGTGCCAGCAAAACCGGGACTAGCGGGGGAAATGAGCAGTTCTTC. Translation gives CASKTGTSGGNEQFF.

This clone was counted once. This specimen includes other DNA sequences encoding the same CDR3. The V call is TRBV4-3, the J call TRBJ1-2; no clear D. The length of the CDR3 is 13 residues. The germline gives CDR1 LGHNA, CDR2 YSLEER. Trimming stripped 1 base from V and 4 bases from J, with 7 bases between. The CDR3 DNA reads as TGCGCCAGCAGCCAAGGAGGAGCCTATGGCTACACCTTC. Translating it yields CASSQGGAYGYTF.

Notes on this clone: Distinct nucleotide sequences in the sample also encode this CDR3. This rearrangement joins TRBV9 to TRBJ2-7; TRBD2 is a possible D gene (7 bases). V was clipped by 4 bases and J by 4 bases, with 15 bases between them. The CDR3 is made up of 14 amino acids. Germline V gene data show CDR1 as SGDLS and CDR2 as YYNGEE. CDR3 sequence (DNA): TGTGCCAGCAGCCCCGAGGGGGGGGGTTACGAGCAGTACTTC. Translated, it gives CASSPEGGGYEQYF.

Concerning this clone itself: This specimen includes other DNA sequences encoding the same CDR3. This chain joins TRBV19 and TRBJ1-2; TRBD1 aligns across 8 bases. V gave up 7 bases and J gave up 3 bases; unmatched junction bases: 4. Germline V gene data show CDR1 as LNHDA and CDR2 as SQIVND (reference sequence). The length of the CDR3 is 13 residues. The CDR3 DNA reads TGTGCCAGTATAAAGACAGGGGACTATGGCTACACCTTC. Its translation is CASIKTGDYGYTF.